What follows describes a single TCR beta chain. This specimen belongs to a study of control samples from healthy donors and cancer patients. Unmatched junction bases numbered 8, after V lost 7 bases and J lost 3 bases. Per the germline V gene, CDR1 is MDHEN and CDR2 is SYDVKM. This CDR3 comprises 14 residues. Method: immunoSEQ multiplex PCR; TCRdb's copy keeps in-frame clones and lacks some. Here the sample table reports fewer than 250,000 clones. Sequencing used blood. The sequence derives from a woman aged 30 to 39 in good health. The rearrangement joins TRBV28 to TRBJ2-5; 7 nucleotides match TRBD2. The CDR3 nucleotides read TGTGCCAGCATGGGCGCGGGGGTGGAAGAGACCCAGTACTTC. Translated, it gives CASMGAGVEETQYF.